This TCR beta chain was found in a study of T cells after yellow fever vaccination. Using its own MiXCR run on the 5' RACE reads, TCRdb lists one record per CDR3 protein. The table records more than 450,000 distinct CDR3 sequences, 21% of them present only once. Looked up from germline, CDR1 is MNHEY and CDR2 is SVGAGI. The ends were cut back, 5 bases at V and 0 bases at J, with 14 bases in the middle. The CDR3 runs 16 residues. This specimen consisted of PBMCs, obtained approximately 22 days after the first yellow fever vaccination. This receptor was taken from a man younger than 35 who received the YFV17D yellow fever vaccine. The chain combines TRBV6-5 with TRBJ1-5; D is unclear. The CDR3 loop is CASSTRRHFSNQPQHF. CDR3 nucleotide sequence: TGTGCCAGCAGTACACGACGACATTTTAGCAATCAGCCCCAGCATTTT.